This T cell receptor (beta chain) was observed in a study of blood T cell repertoires in COVID-19. Study-wide context: Researchers got acute and convalescent COVID-19 samples from the United States, Italy and Spain.

J was trimmed by 7 bases and V by 4 bases; bases with no gene match: 13. Germline assignment: CDR1 MNHEY and CDR2 SVGEGT. CDR3 length equals 17 residues. Clones were sequenced by immunoSEQ multiplex PCR, and TCRdb holds only the in-frame ones, with some missing. The sample contains about 240,000 clones, approximately 78% of which appear only once. This sequence joins TRBV6-2 or TRBV6-3 and TRBJ1-2, with 12 bases matching TRBD1. Material for sequencing was peripheral blood. The TCR originated in a woman between 55 and 75 years old with active or convalescent COVID-19. In DNA form, the CDR3 reads TGTGCCAGCAGTTCTCCGGGACAGGGGGCCCCTTTAGGTGGCTACACCTTC. Translated, it gives CASSSPGQGAPLGGYTF.